Here is one TCR beta chain with its context. What antigen it recognizes has not been identified. It has no much larger one-base neighbor in the sample; base qualities were not kept. This specimen's treatment or condition label, per the study, means: approximately 10-day PBMC culture with coronavirus spike peptide pools or control peptides (ViraFEST assay). The ViraFEST assay was used in the study, in which antigen-specific T cells were expanded with peptide pools and expanded clonotypes were subsequently identified by TCR sequencing. Positive SARS-CoV-2 PCR tests in the convalescent patients dated from March to December 2020, before Alpha, Beta and Delta variants emerged in the United States. Each well held roughly 2 million PBMCs cultured in IMDM containing around 5% human AB serum and roughly 10 IU/ml IL-2, with around 9.7 ug/ml peptide pools added. Half of the culture medium was replaced with fresh IL-2-containing medium on days 3 and 7. After around 11 days of culture, CD4+ T cells were isolated by negative selection using the EasySep CD4+ T cell isolation kit. PBMCs were separated from whole blood using Ficoll-Paque Plus gradient centrifugation and then either used fresh or cryopreserved at -140C. Triplicate wells were generally used for each culture condition.

These data come from a study of vaccination and CD4 T cells after COVID-19 (dated 2022 in TCRdb). For context, the study as a whole: SARS-CoV-2 positivity had been established in the convalescent patients by nasal swab PCR, and mild disease was recorded in roughly ten of these patients and severe disease in one. The convalescent cohort included six males and four females, with two Hispanic individuals, seven Caucasians, two Asians and one multiracial person. Two doses of either the Pfizer-BioNTech BNT162b2 vaccine (n=8) or the Moderna mRNA-1273 vaccine (n=2) were administered to participants. Post-COVID blood samples were collected from convalescent patients a median of around 100 days after diagnosis, with a range of roughly 30 to 170 days. Post-vaccine blood samples were obtained a median of roughly 75 days after the second vaccine dose, with a range of roughly 13 to 250 days. The cultures were stimulated with overlapping spike peptide pools from SARS-CoV-2 and from the common cold coronaviruses HCoV-NL63, HCoV-OC43 and HCoV-229E. As controls, cultures received a CEFX viral epitope pool (the positive control), an HIV-1 Nef peptide pool (the negative control), or no peptide at all. In 10 COVID-19 convalescent patients and 4 infection-naive healthy vaccine recipients, the spike-specific CD4+ TCR repertoire before mRNA vaccination was compared with the repertoire after mRNA vaccination.

The library was prepared using PCR. DNA from cultured CD4+ T cells underwent TCR sequencing with the Oncomine TCR Beta short-read assay at the Johns Hopkins FTIC core. Genomic DNA was extracted from the cultured CD4+ T cells with the QIAamp micro DNA kit. The Oncomine TCR Beta libraries from cultured CD4+ T cells were pooled using unique dual indexes and then sequenced on an Illumina iSeq 100. The original pipeline was this. Non-productive sequences were filtered out, and CDR3s that did not start with C, did not end with F or W, or were shorter than 7 amino acids were discarded. The MANAFEST web application identified antigen-specific clonotypes by comparing peptide-stimulated wells against reference wells and other culture wells. An FDR below 0.05, an odds ratio above 5, and a productive frequency above 0.1% in at least two of three replicate wells were required for clones to be considered positive. A clonotype was classed as cross-reactive if the clonotype showed significant expansion both in SARS-CoV-2 spike wells and in at least one common cold coronavirus spike condition. Using R version 3.6.1, CDR3 homology was evaluated through Levenshtein distances (stringdist) along with unrooted phylogenetic trees (ape). TCRdb applied fastp at Q25 and MiXCR to the public reads, then kept only in-frame beta chains. For every CDR3 protein sequence, its rows merge into one entry that carries the most common genes and DNA. The V and J calls shown here were made by TCRdb, not taken from the authors' results. This sample holds about 4,500 distinct CDR3 sequences; 22% were observed only once. The biggest ten clones account for less than 55% of the sample.

Results the study describes overall, beyond this receptor: In convalescent patients, a median roughly 85% of post-vaccine SARS-CoV-2-reactive clones were detected only after vaccination, suggesting vaccine-specific priming. Relatively few convalescent patients were included in the study, and early timepoints after natural infection were not analyzed. The median number of SARS-CoV-2-reactive clonotypes rose from about 23 after infection to 38 after vaccination, but the change was not significant. Of the vaccine-specific clones in convalescent patients, 304 of 307, or nearly all, reacted only to SARS-CoV-2 spike and did not cross-react with common cold coronaviruses.

From the cysteine up to the phenylalanine, the CDR3 has a length of 16 residues. Just the 48-base CDR3 DNA is kept, in frame starting at base 1. The germline ends are 12 bases apart after V is trimmed by 2 bases and J by 1 base. The chain couples TRBV12-3 or TRBV12-4 to TRBJ2-4, with the D assignment possibly TRBD1 or TRBD2, given 6 matching bases for each. The sample here was CD4+ T cells from blood, cultured in vitro, taken after SARS-CoV-2 vaccination. This clonotype was obtained from a human donor who had recovered from COVID-19. The bases are TGTGCCAGCAGTTTAAGTGGGGGGCCGGCCAAAAACATTCAGTACTTC. Its protein product is CASSLSGGPAKNIQYF.